Sequencing of this T cell receptor beta chain was carried out in a study of STAT5B mutations in CD4+ large granular lymphocyte leukemia. The CDR3 loop spans 14 amino acids. CDR1 is SNHLY, CDR2 FYNNEI, per germline. J gave up 2 bases and V 8 bases, and 4 bases lay outside the gene matches. This table comes from immunoSEQ multiplex PCR, and its TCRdb copy is limited to in-frame clones, with some not included. The data contain roughly 1,500 clones, about 77% of them seen just once; the ten biggest clones take up 70% to 90%. The sequence derives from a woman in her sixties or seventies with CD4+ T-cell large granular lymphocyte leukemia. The sample was PBMCs. The chain recombines TRBV2 with TRBJ2-2, with TRBD2 matching 8 bases. The DNA for the CDR3 is TGTGCCAGCTGGCGGGAGGCCAACACCGGGGAGCTGTTTTTT. This codes for CASWREANTGELFF.